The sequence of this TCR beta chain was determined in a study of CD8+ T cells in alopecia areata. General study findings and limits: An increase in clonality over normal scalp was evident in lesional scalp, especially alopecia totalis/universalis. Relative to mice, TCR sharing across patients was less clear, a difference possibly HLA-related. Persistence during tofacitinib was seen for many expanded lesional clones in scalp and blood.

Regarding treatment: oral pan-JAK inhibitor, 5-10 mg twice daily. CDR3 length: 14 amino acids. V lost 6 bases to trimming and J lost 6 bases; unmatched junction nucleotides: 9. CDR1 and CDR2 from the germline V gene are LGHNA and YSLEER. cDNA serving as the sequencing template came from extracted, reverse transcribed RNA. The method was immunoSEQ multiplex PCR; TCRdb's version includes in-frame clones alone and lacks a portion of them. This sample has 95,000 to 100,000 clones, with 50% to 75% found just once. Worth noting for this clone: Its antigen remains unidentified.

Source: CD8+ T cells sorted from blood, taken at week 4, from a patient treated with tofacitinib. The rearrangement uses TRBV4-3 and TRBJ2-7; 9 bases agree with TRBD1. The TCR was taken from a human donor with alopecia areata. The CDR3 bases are TGCGCCAGCAGTCAATCGGGACAGGGCGGCGAGCAGTACTTC. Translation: CASSQSGQGGEQYF.